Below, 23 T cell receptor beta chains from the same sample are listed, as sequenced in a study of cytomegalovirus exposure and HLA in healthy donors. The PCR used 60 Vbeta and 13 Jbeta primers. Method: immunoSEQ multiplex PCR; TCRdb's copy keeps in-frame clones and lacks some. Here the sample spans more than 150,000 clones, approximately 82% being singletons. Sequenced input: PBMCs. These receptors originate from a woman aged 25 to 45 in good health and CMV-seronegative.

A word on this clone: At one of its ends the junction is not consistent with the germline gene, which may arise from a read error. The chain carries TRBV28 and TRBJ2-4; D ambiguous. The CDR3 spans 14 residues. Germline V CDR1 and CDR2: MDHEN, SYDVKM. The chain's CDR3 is CASSPGRSKNSQYF. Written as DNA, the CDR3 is TGTGCCAGCAGTCCAGGCAGGTCCAAAAACAGTCAGTACTTC. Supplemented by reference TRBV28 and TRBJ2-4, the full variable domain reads DVKVTQSSRYLVKRTGEKVFLECVQDMDHENMFWYRQDPGLGLRLIYFSYDVKMKEKGDIPEGYSVSREKKERFSLILESASTNQTSMYLCASSPGRSKNSQYFGAGTRLSVL.

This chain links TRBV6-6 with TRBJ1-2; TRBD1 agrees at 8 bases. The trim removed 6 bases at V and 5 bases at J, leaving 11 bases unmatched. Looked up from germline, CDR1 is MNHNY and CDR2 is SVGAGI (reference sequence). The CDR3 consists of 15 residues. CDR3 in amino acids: CASSPPTGVNYGYTF. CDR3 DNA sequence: TGTGCCAGCAGCCCCCCGACAGGGGTTAATTATGGCTACACCTTC.

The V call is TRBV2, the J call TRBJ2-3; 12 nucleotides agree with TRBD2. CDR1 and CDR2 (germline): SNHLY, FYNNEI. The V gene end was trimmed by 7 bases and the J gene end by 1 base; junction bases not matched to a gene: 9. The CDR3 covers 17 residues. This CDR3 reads CASNRLAGGPGTDTQYF. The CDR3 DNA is TGTGCCAGCAATCGGCTAGCGGGAGGGCCGGGCACAGATACGCAGTATTTT.

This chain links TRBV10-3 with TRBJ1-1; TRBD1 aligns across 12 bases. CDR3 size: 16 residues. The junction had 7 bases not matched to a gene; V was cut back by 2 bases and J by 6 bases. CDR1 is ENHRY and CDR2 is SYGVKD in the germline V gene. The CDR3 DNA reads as TGTGCCATCAGTGAGATAAAGGGACAGGGGGCAGCTGAAGCTTTCTTT. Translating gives CAISEIKGQGAAEAFF.

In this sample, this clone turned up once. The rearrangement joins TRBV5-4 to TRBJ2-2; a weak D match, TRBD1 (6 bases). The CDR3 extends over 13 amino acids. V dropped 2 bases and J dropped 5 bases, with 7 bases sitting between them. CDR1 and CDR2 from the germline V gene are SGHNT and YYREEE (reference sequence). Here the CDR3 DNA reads TGTGCCAGCAGCTTTACAGGGACCGGGGAGCTGTTTTTT. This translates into CASSFTGTGELFF.

This chain's CDR3 is CASSLRLAGGPIDTQYF. The CDR3 coding sequence is TGTGCCAGCAGCTTAAGGCTAGCGGGAGGGCCAATAGATACGCAGTATTTT. The rearrangement links TRBV11-1 to TRBJ2-3; the match to TRBD2 covers 12 bases. The CDR3 has 17 residues. Germline CDR1 is SGHAT and CDR2 is FQDESV (reference sequence). Trimming cost V 2 bases and J 5 bases; bases outside gene matches: 8.

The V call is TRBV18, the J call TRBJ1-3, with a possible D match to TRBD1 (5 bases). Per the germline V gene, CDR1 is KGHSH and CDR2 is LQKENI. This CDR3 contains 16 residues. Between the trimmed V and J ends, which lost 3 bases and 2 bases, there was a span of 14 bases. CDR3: CASSPPLGGAGNTIYF. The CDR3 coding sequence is TGTGCCAGCTCACCCCCTTTGGGAGGGGCTGGAAACACCATATATTTT.

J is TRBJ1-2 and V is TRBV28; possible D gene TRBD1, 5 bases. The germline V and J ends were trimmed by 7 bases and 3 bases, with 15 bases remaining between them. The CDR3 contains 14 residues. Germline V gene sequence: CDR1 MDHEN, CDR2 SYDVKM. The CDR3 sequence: CASKEPDNYYGYTF. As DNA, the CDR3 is TGTGCCAGCAAGGAACCGGACAACTACTATGGCTACACCTTC.

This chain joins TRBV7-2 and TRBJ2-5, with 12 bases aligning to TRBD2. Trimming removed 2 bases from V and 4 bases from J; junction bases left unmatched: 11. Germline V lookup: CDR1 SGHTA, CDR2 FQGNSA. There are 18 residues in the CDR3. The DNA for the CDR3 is TGTGCCAGCAGCTTAAGGTCTAGCGGGGGGGGCGTTTTAGAGACCCAGTACTTC. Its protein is CASSLRSSGGGVLETQYF.

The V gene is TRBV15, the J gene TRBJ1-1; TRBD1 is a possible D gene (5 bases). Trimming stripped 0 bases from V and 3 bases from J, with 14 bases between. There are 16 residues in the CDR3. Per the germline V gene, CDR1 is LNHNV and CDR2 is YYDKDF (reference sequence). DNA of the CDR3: TGTGCCACCAGCAGAGATAGGGGTAGTGGCGACACTGAAGCTTTCTTT. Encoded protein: CATSRDRGSGDTEAFF.

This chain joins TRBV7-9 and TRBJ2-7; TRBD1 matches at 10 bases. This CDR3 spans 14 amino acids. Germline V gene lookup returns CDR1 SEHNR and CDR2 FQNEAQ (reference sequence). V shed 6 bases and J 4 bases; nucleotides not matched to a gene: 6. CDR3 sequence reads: CASSNRDRGYEQYF. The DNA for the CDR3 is TGTGCCAGCAGTAACCGGGACAGGGGATACGAGCAGTACTTC.

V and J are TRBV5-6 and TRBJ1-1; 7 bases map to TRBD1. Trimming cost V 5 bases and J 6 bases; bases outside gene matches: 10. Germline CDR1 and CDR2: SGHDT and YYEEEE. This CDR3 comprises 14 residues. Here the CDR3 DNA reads TGTGCCAGCAGTCGAACGACAGGGTTCCCTGAAGCTTTCTTT. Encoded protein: CASSRTTGFPEAFF.

The chain's CDR3 is CASSQNRYSNQPQHF. In nucleotides, the CDR3 is TGCGCCAGCAGCCAGAACAGGTATAGCAATCAGCCCCAGCATTTT. This sequence joins TRBV4-3 and TRBJ1-5; D perhaps matches TRBD1 (5 bases). The CDR3 loop spans 15 amino acids. V was cut by 3 bases and J by 0 bases, with 9 bases left in between. Germline V lookup: CDR1 LGHNA, CDR2 YSLEER.

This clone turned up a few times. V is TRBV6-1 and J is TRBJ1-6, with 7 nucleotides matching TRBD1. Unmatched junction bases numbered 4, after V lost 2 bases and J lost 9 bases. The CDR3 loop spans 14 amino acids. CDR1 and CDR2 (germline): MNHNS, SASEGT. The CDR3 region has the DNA TGTGCCAGCAGTGAAAGGGGACAGTTTTCACCCCTCCACTTT. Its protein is CASSERGQFSPLHF.

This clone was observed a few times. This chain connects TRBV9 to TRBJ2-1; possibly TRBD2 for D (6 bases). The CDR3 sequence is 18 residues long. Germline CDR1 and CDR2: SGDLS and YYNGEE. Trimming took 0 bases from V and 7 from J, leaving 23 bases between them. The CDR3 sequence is CASSVEPGGPLRGNEQFF. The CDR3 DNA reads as TGTGCCAGCAGCGTAGAACCTGGAGGGCCCCTTCGTGGGAATGAGCAGTTCTTC.

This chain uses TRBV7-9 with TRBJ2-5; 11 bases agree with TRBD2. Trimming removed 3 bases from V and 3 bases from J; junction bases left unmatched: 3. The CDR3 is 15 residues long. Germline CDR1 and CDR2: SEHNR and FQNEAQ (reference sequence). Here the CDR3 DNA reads TGTGCCAGCAGCTTGACGGGACTAGCGGAAGAGACCCAGTACTTC. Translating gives CASSLTGLAEETQYF.

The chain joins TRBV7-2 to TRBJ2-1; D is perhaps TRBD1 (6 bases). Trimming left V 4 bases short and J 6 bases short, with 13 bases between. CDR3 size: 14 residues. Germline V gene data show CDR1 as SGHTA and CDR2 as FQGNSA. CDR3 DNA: TGTGCCAGCAGCTCAATGGGGGCTATCAATGAGCAGTTCTTC. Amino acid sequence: CASSSMGAINEQFF.

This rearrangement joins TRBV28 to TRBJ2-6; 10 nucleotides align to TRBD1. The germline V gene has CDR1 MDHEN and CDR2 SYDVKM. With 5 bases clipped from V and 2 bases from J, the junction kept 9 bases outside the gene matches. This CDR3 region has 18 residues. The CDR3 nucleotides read TGTGCCAGCAGTCGAGACAGGGGGCGAGGAACTGGGGCCAACGTCCTGACTTTC. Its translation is CASSRDRGRGTGANVLTF.

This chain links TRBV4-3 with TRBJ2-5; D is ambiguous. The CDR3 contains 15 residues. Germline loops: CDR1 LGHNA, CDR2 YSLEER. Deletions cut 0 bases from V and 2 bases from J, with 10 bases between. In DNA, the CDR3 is TGCGCCAGCAGCCAAGATGAGAAACTACAAGAGACCCAGTACTTC. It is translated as CASSQDEKLQETQYF.

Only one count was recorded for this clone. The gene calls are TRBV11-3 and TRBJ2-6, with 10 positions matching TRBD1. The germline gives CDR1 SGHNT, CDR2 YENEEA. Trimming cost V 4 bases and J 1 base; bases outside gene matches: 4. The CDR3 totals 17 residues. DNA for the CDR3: TGTGCCAGCAGCTCGCCGGGACAGGGGTCTGGGGCCAACGTCCTGACTTTC. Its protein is CASSSPGQGSGANVLTF.

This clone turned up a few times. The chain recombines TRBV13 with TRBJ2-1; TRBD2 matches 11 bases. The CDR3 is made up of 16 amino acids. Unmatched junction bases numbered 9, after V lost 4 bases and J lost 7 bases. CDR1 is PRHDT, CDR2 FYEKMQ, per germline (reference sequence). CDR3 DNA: TGTGCCAGCAGCTCTGTAACTAGCGGGAGAGGAAATGAGCAGTTCTTC. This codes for CASSSVTSGRGNEQFF.

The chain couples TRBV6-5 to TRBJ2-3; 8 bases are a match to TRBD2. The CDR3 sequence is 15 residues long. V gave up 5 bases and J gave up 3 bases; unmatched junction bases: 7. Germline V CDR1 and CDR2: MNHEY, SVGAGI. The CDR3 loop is CASSRSGSVTDTQYF. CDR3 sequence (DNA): TGTGCCAGCAGTCGGAGCGGGAGTGTGACAGATACGCAGTATTTT.

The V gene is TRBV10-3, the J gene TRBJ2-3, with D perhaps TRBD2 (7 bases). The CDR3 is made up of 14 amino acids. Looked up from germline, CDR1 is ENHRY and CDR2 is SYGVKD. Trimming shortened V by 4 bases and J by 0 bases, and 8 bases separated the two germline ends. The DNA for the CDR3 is TGTGCCATCAGTGGCGGGGGCAGCACAGATACGCAGTATTTT. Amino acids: CAISGGGSTDTQYF.